This is a list of T cell receptor beta chains from one sample in a study of blood T cell repertoires in COVID-19. The method was immunoSEQ multiplex PCR; TCRdb's version includes in-frame clones alone and lacks a portion of them. The sample yields 150,000 to 200,000 clones, around four fifths seen once. Sequenced input: peripheral blood. These receptors all come from a woman aged 25 to 39 with acute or convalescent COVID-19. Each CDR3 is given with its conserved first and last residue. Each record gives: D gene, clone size, V gene, J gene, CDR3 protein, CDR3 DNA. A D gene is named only where the DNA matches it firmly. Clone size, where shown, is once, few, many, or a class for clones that have expanded.

NA	once	TRBV5-6	TRBJ1-6	CASSLELNSPLHF	TGTGCCAGCAGCTTGGAACTCAATTCACCCCTCCACTTT
NA	NA	TRBV6-4	TRBJ1-1	CASSDGAASEAFF	TGTGCCAGCAGTGACGGGGCTGCGAGTGAAGCTTTCTTT
TRBD1	NA	TRBV7-2	TRBJ2-1	CASSLGWAGGAFNEQFF	TGTGCCAGCAGCTTAGGCTGGGCAGGGGGCGCGTTCAATGAGCAGTTCTTC
NA	NA	TRBV15	TRBJ1-1	CATSREFGVNTEAFF	TGTGCCACCAGCAGAGAGTTCGGGGTGAACACTGAAGCTTTCTTT
NA	NA	TRBV5-4	TRBJ2-7	CASSLERAASEQYF	TGTGCCAGCAGCTTGGAGCGGGCGGCTAGCGAGCAGTACTTC
NA	NA	TRBV11-1	TRBJ2-5	CASSLGGSVKTQYF	TGTGCCAGCAGCTTGGGAGGATCGGTTAAGACCCAGTACTTC
TRBD1	few	TRBV4-1	TRBJ1-3	CASSQDMSLRSTGAAF	TGCGCCAGCAGCCAAGACATGTCACTTAGGTCGACAGGGGCCGCTTTT
NA	NA	TRBV29-1	TRBJ1-1	CSVGVGGSAFF	TGCAGCGTTGGGGTCGGAGGCTCAGCTTTCTTT
NA	once	TRBV6-5	TRBJ1-1	CASSYPGAEAFF	TGTGCCAGCAGTTACCCAGGGGCTGAAGCTTTCTTT
TRBD1	NA	TRBV5-1	TRBJ2-5	CASRWTGLGEETQYF	TGCGCCAGCAGGTGGACAGGCCTTGGGGAAGAGACCCAGTACTTC
NA	NA	TRBV24-1	TRBJ2-7	CATSDRTEKSYEQYF	TGTGCCACCAGTGATCGGACAGAAAAATCCTACGAGCAGTACTTC
NA	NA	TRBV5-6	TRBJ1-6	CASSSIRGSPLHF	TGTGCCAGCAGTTCGATCAGGGGCTCACCCCTCCACTTT
NA	NA	TRBV13	TRBJ2-1	CASSPITGSSYNEQFF	TGTGCCAGCAGCCCCATAACAGGGAGCTCCTACAATGAGCAGTTCTTC
NA	once	TRBV7-2	TRBJ2-1	CASTPRGLLGNEQFF	TGTGCCAGCACCCCAAGGGGACTCCTGGGCAATGAGCAGTTCTTC
TRBD1	few	TRBV10-3	TRBJ2-7	CAISGDRAVYEQYF	TGTGCCATCAGCGGAGACAGGGCAGTCTACGAGCAGTACTTC
TRBD2	NA	TRBV5-6	TRBJ2-1	CASSPSWVSGRVYNEQFF	TGTGCCAGCAGCCCCTCCTGGGTGAGCGGGAGGGTCTACAATGAGCAGTTCTTC
NA	few	TRBV27	TRBJ2-1	CASSFGLPYNEQFF	TGTGCCAGCAGTTTCGGACTACCTTACAATGAGCAGTTCTTC
TRBD1	once	TRBV4-1	TRBJ1-1	CASSQGTGAGTEAFF	TGCGCCAGCAGCCAAGGGACAGGGGCCGGGACTGAAGCTTTCTTT